The T cell receptor beta chain described here comes from a study of T-cell reconstitution after alpha-beta-depleted transplantation in children. This clonotype was found many times. The antigen is not known. Study results and caveats: After transplant, at about two months, alpha-beta T cells were reportedly derived from several hundred expanded graft clones. It was surviving recipient T cells and thymic progenitors that gave some patients high TCRbeta diversity at day 60. Newly made T cells mostly supplied T-cell counts and diversity one year after transplant.

Germline loops: CDR1 LGHNT, CDR2 FRNRAP. J gave up 3 bases and V 5 bases, and 9 bases lay outside the gene matches. The CDR3 has 16 amino acids. A TCRbeta library incorporating unique molecular identifiers was prepared. TCRdb itself ran the PCR reads through MiXCR, one entry per CDR3 protein. The data hold approximately 490,000 distinct CDR3 sequences, with about 10% observed a single time. Sample: PBMCs, taken before TCRalphabeta/CD19-depleted stem cell transplant. This clonotype originated in a child aged 2-9 years with inherited bone marrow failure, due to receive a stem cell transplant. The genes are TRBV12-5 and TRBJ2-1; 8 bases align to TRBD2. CDR3: CASGQLVAGYYNEQFF. CDR3 in DNA: TGTGCTAGTGGTCAACTAGTAGCGGGGTACTACAATGAGCAGTTCTTC.